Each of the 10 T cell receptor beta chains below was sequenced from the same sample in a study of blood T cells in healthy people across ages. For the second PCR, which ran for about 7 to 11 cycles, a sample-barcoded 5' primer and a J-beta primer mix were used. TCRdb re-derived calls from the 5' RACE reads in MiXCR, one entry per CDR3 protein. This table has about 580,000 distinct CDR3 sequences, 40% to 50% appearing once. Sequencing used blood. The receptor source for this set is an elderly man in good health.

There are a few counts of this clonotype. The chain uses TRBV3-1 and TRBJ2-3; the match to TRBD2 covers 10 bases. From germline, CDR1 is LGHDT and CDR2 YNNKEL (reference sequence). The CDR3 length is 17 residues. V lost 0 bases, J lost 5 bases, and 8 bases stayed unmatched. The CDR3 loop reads CASSQDGLAVPKDTQYF. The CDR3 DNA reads TGTGCCAGCAGCCAAGATGGACTAGCGGTCCCGAAAGATACGCAGTATTTT.

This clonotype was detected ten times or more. The CDR3 region is CASNQDRDRSEQYF. The CDR3 coding sequence is TGTGCCAGCAACCAGGACAGGGACCGTTCCGAGCAGTACTTC. This rearrangement joins TRBV27 to TRBJ2-7; TRBD1 matches at 8 bases. CDR3 length: 14 residues. J was trimmed by 6 bases and V by 7 bases; bases with no gene match: 11. Germline-derived CDR1 and CDR2 are MNHEY and SMNVEV (reference sequence).

The CDR3, as DNA: TGTGCCAGCAGCTTCACAGCGGGAGGGCCAGATACGCAGTATTTT. As protein: CASSFTAGGPDTQYF. The chain has TRBV7-9 and TRBJ2-3; 10 bases agree with TRBD2. There are 15 residues in the CDR3. J was trimmed by 4 bases and V by 3 bases; bases with no gene match: 4. Per germline, CDR1 SEHNR and CDR2 FQNEAQ (reference sequence).

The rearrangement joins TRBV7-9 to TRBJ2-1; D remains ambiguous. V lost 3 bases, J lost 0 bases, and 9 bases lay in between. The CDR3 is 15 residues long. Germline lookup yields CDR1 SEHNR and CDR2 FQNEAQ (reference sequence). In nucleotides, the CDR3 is TGTGCCAGCAGCTTGGCAATAGACTCCTACAATGAGCAGTTCTTC. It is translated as CASSLAIDSYNEQFF.

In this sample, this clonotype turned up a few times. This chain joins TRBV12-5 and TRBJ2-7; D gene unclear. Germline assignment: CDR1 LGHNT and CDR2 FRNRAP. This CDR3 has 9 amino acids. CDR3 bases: TGTGCCGATACCTACGAGCAGTACTTC. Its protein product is CADTYEQYF. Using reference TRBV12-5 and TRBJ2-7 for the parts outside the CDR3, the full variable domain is DARVTQTPRHKVTEMGQEVTMRCQPILGHNTVFWYRQTMMQGLELLAYFRNRAPLDDSGMPKDRFSAEMPDATLATLKIQPSEPRDSAVYFCADTYEQYFGPGTRLTVT.

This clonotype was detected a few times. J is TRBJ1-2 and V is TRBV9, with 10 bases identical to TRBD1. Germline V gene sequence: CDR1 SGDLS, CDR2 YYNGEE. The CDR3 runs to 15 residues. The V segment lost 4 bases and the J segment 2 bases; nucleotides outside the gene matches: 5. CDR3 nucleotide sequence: TGTGCCAGCAGCCGACAGGGGGCGGGGAACTATGGCTACACCTTC. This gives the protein CASSRQGAGNYGYTF.

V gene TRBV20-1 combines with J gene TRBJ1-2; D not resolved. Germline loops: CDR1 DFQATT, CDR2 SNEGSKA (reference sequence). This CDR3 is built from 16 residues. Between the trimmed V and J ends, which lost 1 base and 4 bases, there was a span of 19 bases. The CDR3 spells CSARVDQWECGYGYTF. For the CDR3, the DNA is TGCAGTGCTAGAGTTGACCAGTGGGAATGTGGCTATGGCTACACCTTC.

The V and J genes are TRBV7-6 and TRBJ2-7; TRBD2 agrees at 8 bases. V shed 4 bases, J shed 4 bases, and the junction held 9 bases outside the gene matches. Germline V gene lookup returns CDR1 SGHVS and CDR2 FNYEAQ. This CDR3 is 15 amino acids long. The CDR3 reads CASSSVAGWGYEQYF. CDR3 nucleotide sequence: TGTGCCAGCAGCTCCGTAGCGGGGTGGGGGTACGAGCAGTACTTC.

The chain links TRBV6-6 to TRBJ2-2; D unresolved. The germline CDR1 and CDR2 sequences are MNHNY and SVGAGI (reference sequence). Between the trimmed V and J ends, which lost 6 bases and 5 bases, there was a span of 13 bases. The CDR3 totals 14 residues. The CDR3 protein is CASSVGRGTGELFF. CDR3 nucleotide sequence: TGTGCCAGCAGCGTGGGTAGAGGTACCGGGGAGCTGTTTTTT.

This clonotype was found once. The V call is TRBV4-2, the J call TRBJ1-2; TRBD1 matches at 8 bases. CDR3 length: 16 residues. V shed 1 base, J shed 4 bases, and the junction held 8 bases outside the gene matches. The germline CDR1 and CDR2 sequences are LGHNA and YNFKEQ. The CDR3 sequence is CASSQGIQGAGYGYTF. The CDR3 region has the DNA TGTGCCAGCAGCCAAGGAATTCAGGGGGCAGGCTATGGCTACACCTTC.